The source of this TCR beta chain is a study of cytomegalovirus exposure and HLA in healthy donors. Looking at the study overall: Researchers found that just over 80% of almost 400 genotyped donors fell within the Caucasian-associated ancestry cluster. Study-wide results and caveats: There were several of the most significant clusters that appeared linked to common viral pathogens in a later analysis. Listed as cytomegalovirus-associated were over 150 TCR beta chains. Accurate prediction of HLA-A and HLA-B alleles (for most subjects) was reportedly achieved from TCR beta sequences.

The V gene's germline CDR1 is SEHNR and CDR2 FQNEAQ (reference sequence). V dropped 5 bases and J dropped 9; count of bases not matched to a gene: 10. The CDR3 sequence is 15 residues long. The PCR had 60 Vbeta and 13 Jbeta primers. The repertoire was sequenced with immunoSEQ multiplex PCR; TCRdb's copy has only in-frame clones and lacks some. The sample includes tens of thousands of clones, approximately 81% seen only once; the top ten take roughly 8.9%. About this clone itself: Antigen: not known.

The source of this sequence is a woman aged 40 to 55 in good health and CMV-seropositive. The sample was PBMCs. The chain uses TRBV7-9 and TRBJ1-6; 7 bases are shared with TRBD1. The CDR3 DNA reads as TGTGCCAGCAGCCTAGGGACAGACAGCATTTCACCCCTCCACTTT. Protein sequence: CASSLGTDSISPLHF.